This T cell receptor beta chain originates from a study of shared clonotypes between healthy human individuals. CD45RO-negative, CCR7-positively selected cells formed the naive CD8 fraction, excluding terminally differentiated effector memory CD45RA+ cells. TCRdb's table, derived via immunoSEQ multiplex PCR, lists solely in-frame clones and lacks some. Altogether about 1,900,000 clones are present, about 95% being singletons, with the ten largest covering 1.2%. The CDR3 contains 16 residues. Trimming took 3 bases from V and 2 from J, leaving 13 bases between them. The V gene's germline CDR1 is MNHNS and CDR2 SASEGT.

Material for sequencing was naive CD8+ T cells sorted from blood. The receptor was derived from a young man in good health. V and J are TRBV6-1 and TRBJ2-2; the D gene is possibly TRBD1 (5 bases). The CDR3 reads CASSDRQSLNTGELFF. The CDR3 DNA reads TGTGCCAGCAGTGACAGACAGTCCCTTAACACCGGGGAGCTGTTTTTT.